This record looks at one T cell receptor beta chain sequence and its context. Its antigen is unknown. Germline loops: CDR1 SGHVS, CDR2 FQNEAQ. This CDR3 is built from 17 residues. Trimming took 1 base from V and 4 from J, leaving 17 bases between them. Time point here: cycle 4 day 1 (C4D1), after around six weeks of nivolumab. The patients all showed relapse after autologous stem cell transplantation, while their brentuximab vedotin exposure varied. Complete response, partial response or progressive disease was each patient's best response. Generated by immunoSEQ multiplex PCR, the TCRdb table keeps only in-frame clones and is missing some. Seen here are 90,000 to 110,000 clones, around nine tenths observed once, and the top ten hold 19%. This entry comes from a study of PD-1 blockade in classical Hodgkin lymphoma. Turning to the study itself: Patients were given intravenous nivolumab, 3 mg/kg, every 2 weeks.

Study outcomes and limitations: CD4+ TCR diversity rose significantly by C4D1, and CD8+ TCR diversity did not. Nivolumab starters within 1 year of ASCT were excluded.

This chain connects TRBV7-8 to TRBJ2-1; maybe TRBD1 (6 bases). The TCR originated in a human donor with classical Hodgkin lymphoma. The sequenced sample was peripheral blood mononuclear cells (PBMCs), obtained before the fourth cycle of nivolumab. CDR3 amino acids: CASSLGRTDYLYNEQFF. In nucleotides, the CDR3 is TGTGCCAGCAGCTTAGGTAGGACAGACTACTTATACAATGAGCAGTTCTTC.